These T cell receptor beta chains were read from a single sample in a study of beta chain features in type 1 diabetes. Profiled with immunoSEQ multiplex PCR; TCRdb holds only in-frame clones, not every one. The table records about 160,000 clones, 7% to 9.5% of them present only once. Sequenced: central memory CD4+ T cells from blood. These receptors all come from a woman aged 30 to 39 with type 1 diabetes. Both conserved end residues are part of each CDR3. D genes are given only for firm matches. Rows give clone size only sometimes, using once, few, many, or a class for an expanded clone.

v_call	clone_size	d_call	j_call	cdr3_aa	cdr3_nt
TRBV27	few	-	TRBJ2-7	CASSPNYYEQYF	TGTGCCAGCAGTCCAAACTACTACGAGCAGTACTTC
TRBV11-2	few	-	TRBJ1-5	CASSLTGNQPQHF	TGTGCCAGCAGTCTCACAGGGAATCAGCCCCAGCATTTT
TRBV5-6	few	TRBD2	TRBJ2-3	CASSLRLAGLTDTQYF	TGTGCCAGCAGCCTCCGACTAGCGGGACTCACAGATACGCAGTATTTT
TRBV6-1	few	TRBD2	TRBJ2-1	CANSEGTSGDNEQFF	TGTGCCAACAGCGAAGGGACTAGCGGCGACAATGAGCAGTTCTTC
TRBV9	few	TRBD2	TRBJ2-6	CASSVGLAGAGANVLTF	TGTGCCAGCAGCGTCGGACTAGCGGGAGCTGGGGCCAACGTCCTGACTTTC
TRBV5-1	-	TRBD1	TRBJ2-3	CASSPGQGVDTQYF	TGCGCCAGCAGCCCGGGACAGGGGGTAGATACGCAGTATTTT
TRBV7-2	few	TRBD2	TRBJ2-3	CASSSTSGRAEQYF	TGTGCCAGCAGCTCTACTAGCGGGAGGGCGGAGCAGTATTTT
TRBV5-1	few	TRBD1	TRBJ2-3	CASSPGQDLDTQYF	TGCGCCAGCAGCCCGGGACAGGACTTAGATACGCAGTATTTT
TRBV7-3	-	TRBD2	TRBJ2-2	CASSLNGLAGNAGELFF	TGTGCCAGCAGCTTAAACGGACTAGCGGGAAACGCCGGGGAGCTGTTTTTT
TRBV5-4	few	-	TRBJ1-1	CASQTGNTEAFF	TGTGCCAGCCAGACAGGGAACACTGAAGCTTTCTTT
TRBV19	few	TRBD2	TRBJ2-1	CASSIRSGSDEQFF	TGTGCCAGTAGTATCCGTAGCGGGAGCGATGAGCAGTTCTTC